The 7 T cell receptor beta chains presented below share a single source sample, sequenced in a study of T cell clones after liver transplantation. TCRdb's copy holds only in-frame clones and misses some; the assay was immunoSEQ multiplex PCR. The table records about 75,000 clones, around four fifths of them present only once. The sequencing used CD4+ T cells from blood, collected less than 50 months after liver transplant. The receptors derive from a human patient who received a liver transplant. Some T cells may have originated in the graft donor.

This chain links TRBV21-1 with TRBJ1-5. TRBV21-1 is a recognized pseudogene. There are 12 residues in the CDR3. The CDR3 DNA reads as TGTGCCAGCAGCTTTTTTCCTCAGCCCCAGCATTTT. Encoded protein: CASSFFPQPQHF.

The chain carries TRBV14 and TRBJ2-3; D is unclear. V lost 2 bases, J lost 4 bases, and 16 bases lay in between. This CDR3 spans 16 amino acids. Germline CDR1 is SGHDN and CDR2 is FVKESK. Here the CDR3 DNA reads TGTGCCAGCAGCCAACTAGTCTTAGTCGGCCCAGATACGCAGTATTTT. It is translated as CASSQLVLVGPDTQYF.

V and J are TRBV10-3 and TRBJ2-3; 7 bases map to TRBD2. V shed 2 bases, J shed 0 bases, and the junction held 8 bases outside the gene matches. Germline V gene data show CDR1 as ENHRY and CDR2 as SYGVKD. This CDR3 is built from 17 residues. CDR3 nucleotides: TGTGCCATCAGTGAGAGTTGGGGCGGGGGTAGCACAGATACGCAGTATTTT. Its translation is CAISESWGGGSTDTQYF.

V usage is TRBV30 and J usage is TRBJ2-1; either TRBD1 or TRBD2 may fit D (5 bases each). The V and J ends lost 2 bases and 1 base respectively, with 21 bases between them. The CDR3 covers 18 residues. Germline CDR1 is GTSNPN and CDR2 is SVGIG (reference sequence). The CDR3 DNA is TGTGCCTGGAGTTCCCCACTGCGGGCAGGGCGATCCTACAATGAGCAGTTCTTC. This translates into CAWSSPLRAGRSYNEQFF.

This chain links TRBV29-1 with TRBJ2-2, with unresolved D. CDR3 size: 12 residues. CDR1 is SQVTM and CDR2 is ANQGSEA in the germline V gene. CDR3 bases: TGCAGTGGCCATAAAAACACCGGGGAGCTGTTTTTT. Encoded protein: CSGHKNTGELFF.

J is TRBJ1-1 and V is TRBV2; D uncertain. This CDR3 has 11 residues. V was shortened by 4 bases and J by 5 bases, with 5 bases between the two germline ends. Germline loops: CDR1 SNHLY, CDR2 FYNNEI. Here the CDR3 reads CASSVGTEAFF. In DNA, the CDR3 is TGTGCCAGCAGTGTAGGTACTGAAGCTTTCTTT. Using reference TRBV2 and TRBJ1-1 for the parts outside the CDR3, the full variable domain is EPEVTQTPSHQVTQMGQEVILRCVPISNHLYFYWYRQILGQKVEFLVSFYNNEISEKSEIFDDQFSVERPDGSNFTLKIRSTKLEDSAMYFCASSVGTEAFFGQGTRLTVV.

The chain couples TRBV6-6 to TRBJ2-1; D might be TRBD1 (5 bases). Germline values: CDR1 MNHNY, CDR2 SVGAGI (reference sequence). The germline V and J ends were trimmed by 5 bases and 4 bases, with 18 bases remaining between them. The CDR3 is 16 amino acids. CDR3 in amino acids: CASSALTSKGYNEQFF. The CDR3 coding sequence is TGTGCCAGCAGTGCTCTAACGTCGAAGGGGTACAATGAGCAGTTCTTC.